The text below deals with one T cell receptor beta chain. The target of this receptor is not known. Base-call qualities are not available, and no considerably larger clone is one nucleotide away. These data belong to a study of vaccination effects on CD4 cells after COVID-19 (dated by TCRdb to the early 2020s). In the study overall: Participants received two doses of either the BNT162b2 or the mRNA-1273 mRNA SARS-CoV-2 vaccine. In both COVID-19 convalescent patients and infection-naive vaccine recipients, the study compared SARS-CoV-2 spike-specific CD4+ TCR repertoires from before mRNA vaccination with those from after it. A total of approximately 9 COVID-19 convalescent patients and several SARS-CoV-2-naive healthy vaccine recipients were included in the full study. The Oncomine TCR Beta short-read assay on an Illumina iSeq 100 was used to sequence cultures from other donors in the study.

What the authors observed across the whole study: In healthy vaccine recipients, vaccine-induced clones were almost all SARS-CoV-2 mono-reactive, with only 1 of 255 cross-reactive with common cold coronaviruses. At late post-vaccination timepoints, both infection-induced and vaccine-induced clones showed marked clonal contraction, consistent with waning T cell responses. Limitations of the study were the small number of convalescent patients and the absence of early post-infection timepoints.

The CDR3 goes from the cysteine to the phenylalanine over 15 residues. Only the CDR3 DNA stays, 45 bases, in frame from base 1. Taken from the germline V gene, the CDR1 and CDR2 loops are MDHEN and SYDVKM. V and J lose 3 bases and 0 bases, and a span of 9 bases separates them. Libraries were made using the immunoSEQ multiplex PCR assay. DNA from the cultured and isolated CD4+ T cells underwent TCR beta CDR3 sequencing. The study's own analysis went as follows. Non-productive TCR sequences were removed, reads were trimmed to the CDR3 region, and CDR3s of at least 7 amino acids were retained. The MANAFEST web app was used to pick out antigen-specific clonotypes by comparing their expansion in peptide wells with that in reference cultures. To be called positive, a clone needed expansion at FDR<0.05 compared with the reference and with all other wells, an odds ratio greater than 5, and a frequency greater than 0.1% in two replicate wells. Clonotypes significantly expanded in SARS-CoV-2 spike wells and in at least one common cold coronavirus spike condition were defined as cross-reactive. Levenshtein distance calculated with the stringdist R package was used to assess CDR3 similarity, and unrooted trees were constructed with ape in R 3.6.1. Not all clones reach the TCRdb copy of this immuneACCESS table, which keeps in-frame sequences only. Checked studies attribute under half of the gap to unresolved V genes and leave the rest unexplained. V and J calls plus clone size are reproduced from that table; the DNA served to infer D and trimming. Across this sample there are tens of thousands of clones, with approximately 72% seen only once. Of the sample, 2.5% to 3% is held by the ten largest clones.

In the ViraFEST assay, PBMC were stimulated with viral peptide pools, and TCR sequencing was then used to find antigen-specific CD4+ T cell clonotypes based on their expansion. After more than nine days of culture, CD4+ T cells were isolated with the EasySep CD4+ T cell isolation kit. Healthy vaccine recipients had no prior SARS-CoV-2 infection, confirmed by negative nucleocapsid antibodies before and after vaccination. Each well held two million PBMC cultured in IMDM containing approximately 5% human AB serum, 8 to 10 IU/ml IL-2 and gentamicin, along with around 9.4 ug/ml peptides. Half of the culture medium was replaced with fresh IL-2-containing medium on days 3 and 7. Unless otherwise noted, each peptide stimulation condition was cultured in triplicate wells. PBMC were separated from whole blood using Ficoll-Paque Plus gradient centrifugation and were then either cryopreserved at -140C or used fresh. Overlapping peptide pools spanned the spike proteins of SARS-CoV-2 and the common cold coronaviruses HCoV-NL63, HCoV-OC43 and HCoV-229E. The QIAamp micro DNA kit was used to extract genomic DNA from the cultured CD4+ T cells.

The chain links TRBV28 with TRBJ1-5; the D gene assignment is ambiguous. The clonotype originates from a human donor who received a COVID-19 vaccine. The sample in question was CD4+ T cells from PBMCs cultured with HCoV-NL63 spike peptides, obtained before COVID-19 vaccination. Read against the paper, the sample's cell subset or site label means: HCoV-NL63 spike overlapping peptide pool stimulation. The CDR3 protein is CASSFSAHSNQPQHF. The DNA is as follows: TGTGCCAGCAGTTTTTCGGCACATAGCAATCAGCCCCAGCATTTT.